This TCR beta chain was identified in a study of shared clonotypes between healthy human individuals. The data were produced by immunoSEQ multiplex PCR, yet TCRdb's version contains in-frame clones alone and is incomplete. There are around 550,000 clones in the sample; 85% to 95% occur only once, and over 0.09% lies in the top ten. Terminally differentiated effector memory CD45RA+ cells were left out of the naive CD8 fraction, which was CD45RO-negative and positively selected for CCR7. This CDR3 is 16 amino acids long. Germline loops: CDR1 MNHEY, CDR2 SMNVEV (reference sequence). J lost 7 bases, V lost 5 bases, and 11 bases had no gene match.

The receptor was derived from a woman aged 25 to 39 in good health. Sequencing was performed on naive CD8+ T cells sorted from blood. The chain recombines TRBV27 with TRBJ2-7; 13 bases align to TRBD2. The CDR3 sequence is CASSGPTSGRAYEQYF. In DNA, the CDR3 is TGTGCCAGCAGTGGGCCTACTAGCGGGAGGGCGTATGAGCAGTACTTC.